The 21 T cell receptor beta chains below come from one sample, sequenced in a study of blood T cell repertoires in COVID-19 (TCRdb year 2020). Receptor amplification or capture employed the immunoSEQ multiplex PCR assay. Entries here come from immuneACCESS through TCRdb and include only in-frame sequences with V and J called. Some clones fail to appear in such tables; in the studies checked, an unresolved V gene covers under half of the shortfall, and the cause of the remainder is unknown. This sample holds about 190,000 clones; roughly 80% were observed only once. Around 12% of the sample rests with the top ten. The sequenced sample consisted of peripheral blood. These receptors originate from a woman aged 45-60 years with acute or convalescent COVID-19.

This chain uses TRBV23-1 with TRBJ1-1; 10 nucleotides align to TRBD1. TRBV23-1 is labeled an ORF, and its function is uncertain. This CDR3 is built from 21 residues. Trimming removed 4 bases from V and 2 bases from J; junction bases left unmatched: 22. DNA for the CDR3: TGCGCCAGCAGTCGTTCAGCCGACAGGGGGCGGTCAAAAGGGGGCAACACTGAAGCTTTCTTT. This translates into CASSRSADRGRSKGGNTEAFF.

The chain links TRBV28 to TRBJ2-7; tentative D call: TRBD1 (6 bases). V lost 6 bases, J lost 2 bases, and 17 bases lay in between. The CDR3 totals 15 residues. Germline-derived CDR1 and CDR2 are MDHEN and SYDVKM. This chain's CDR3 is CASSPYLTGTYEQYF. CDR3 coding DNA: TGTGCCAGCAGCCCATACTTGACAGGAACCTACGAGCAGTACTTC.

The chain is built from TRBV6-6 and TRBJ1-5; 9 bases are a match to TRBD1. V was pared by 7 bases and J by 4 bases, with 11 bases of the junction left unmatched. CDR3 length equals 16 residues. In germline, CDR1 is MNHNY, CDR2 SVGAGI (reference sequence). The CDR3, as DNA: TGTGCCAGCACTTTACCTCAGGGGACAGGGAATCAGCCCCAGCATTTT. Translation gives CASTLPQGTGNQPQHF.

In this sample, this clone turned up a few times. The gene calls are TRBV7-2 and TRBJ2-5; 7 nucleotides align to TRBD1. Germline values: CDR1 SGHTA, CDR2 FQGNSA. This CDR3 contains 15 residues. J gave up 4 bases and V 8 bases, and 13 bases lay outside the gene matches. For the CDR3, the DNA is TGTGCCAGCCAGTCAACAGGGGAAAGTGGAGAGACCCAGTACTTC. Its translation is CASQSTGESGETQYF.

This clone was detected only a few times. The gene calls are TRBV7-9 and TRBJ1-1, with 8 positions matching TRBD1. This CDR3 comprises 12 residues. Germline V gene lookup returns CDR1 SEHNR and CDR2 FQNEAQ (reference sequence). V was clipped by 4 bases and J by 11 bases; unmatched bases: 6. The CDR3 protein is CASSSRDRRAFF. The DNA of the CDR3 is TGTGCCAGCAGCTCCCGGGACAGGCGGGCTTTCTTT.

This chain uses TRBV29-1 with TRBJ2-7; tentative D call: TRBD1 (6 bases). The V end was cut by 6 bases, the J end by 4 bases, with 10 bases between. In germline, CDR1 is SQVTM, CDR2 ANQGSEA. The CDR3 totals 11 residues. CDR3 in amino acids: CSVATGYEQYF. The CDR3 DNA reads TGCAGCGTCGCCACAGGGTACGAGCAGTACTTC.

The chain couples TRBV5-1 to TRBJ2-1, with D possibly TRBD1 on 6 matching bases. V was cut by 2 bases and J by 0 bases, with 9 bases left in between. This CDR3 has 15 amino acids. The germline CDR1 and CDR2 sequences are SGHRS and YFSETQ. The CDR3 sequence: CASSLQGSSYNEQFF. The CDR3 nucleotides read TGCGCCAGCAGCTTACAGGGTTCCTCCTACAATGAGCAGTTCTTC. Full variable domain (rest looked up from reference TRBV5-1 and TRBJ2-1): KAGVTQTPRYLIKTRGQQVTLSCSPISGHRSVSWYQQTPGQGLQFLFEYFSETQRNKGNFPGRFSGRQFSNSRSEMNVSTLELGDSALYLCASSLQGSSYNEQFFGPGTRLTVL.

The rearrangement joins TRBV5-1 to TRBJ2-2; 7 nucleotides match TRBD1. CDR3 size: 15 residues. Germline trimming cut 6 bases from V and 4 bases from J; bases unmatched to any gene: 9. Germline V gives CDR1 SGHRS, CDR2 YFSETQ. DNA of the CDR3: TGCGCCAGCACTCTGGGACAGACCCGCACCGGGGAGCTGTTTTTT. Protein: CASTLGQTRTGELFF. The variable domain in full, completed from reference TRBV5-1 and TRBJ2-2, reads KAGVTQTPRYLIKTRGQQVTLSCSPISGHRSVSWYQQTPGQGLQFLFEYFSETQRNKGNFPGRFSGRQFSNSRSEMNVSTLELGDSALYLCASTLGQTRTGELFFGEGSRLTVL.

This clone was counted a few times. The gene calls are TRBV6-2 or TRBV6-3 and TRBJ1-2; D perhaps matches TRBD1 (5 bases). CDR1 and CDR2 (germline): MNHEY, SVGEGT. V lost 8 bases and J 7 bases, leaving 17 bases between the germline ends. The CDR3 spans 13 residues. The CDR3 is CASGRLRGGGYTF. CDR3 in DNA: TGTGCCAGCGGCCGCCTAAGGGGTGGTGGCTACACCTTC.

J is TRBJ1-1 and V is TRBV5-1; D is ambiguous. The V end was cut by 7 bases, the J end by 0 bases, with 10 bases between. The germline gives CDR1 SGHRS, CDR2 YFSETQ. CDR3 length equals 13 residues. The CDR3 DNA reads TGCGCCAGCGGACTGACACTGAACACTGAAGCTTTCTTT. It specifies CASGLTLNTEAFF. The whole variable domain, filled in from reference TRBV5-1 and TRBJ1-1, reads KAGVTQTPRYLIKTRGQQVTLSCSPISGHRSVSWYQQTPGQGLQFLFEYFSETQRNKGNFPGRFSGRQFSNSRSEMNVSTLELGDSALYLCASGLTLNTEAFFGQGTRLTVV.

This clone was counted a single time. The CDR3 protein is CASSQNTGSVRTGELFF. CDR3 nucleotides: TGTGCCAGCAGCCAAAATACAGGGTCGGTGAGGACCGGGGAGCTGTTTTTT. This sequence joins TRBV4-2 and TRBJ2-2, with D perhaps TRBD1 (6 bases). The germline CDR1 and CDR2 sequences are LGHNA and YNFKEQ. The CDR3 contains 17 residues. Between the trimmed V and J ends, which lost 2 bases and 5 bases, there was a span of 18 bases.

This chain joins TRBV6-1 and TRBJ2-2; D may be TRBD2 (5 bases). The CDR3 totals 17 residues. Trimming removed 4 bases from V and 6 bases from J, with 21 bases in between. Germline V lookup: CDR1 MNHNS, CDR2 SASEGT. DNA of the CDR3: TGTGCCAGCAGTGTCATGGAGGCATATCAGTCACCCGGGGAGCTGTTTTTT. This encodes CASSVMEAYQSPGELFF.

This clone was observed a handful of times. This rearrangement joins TRBV30 to TRBJ1-5; D is possibly TRBD1 (5 bases). The length of the CDR3 is 13 residues. The germline V and J ends were trimmed by 2 bases and 4 bases, with 9 bases remaining between them. Per germline, CDR1 GTSNPN and CDR2 SVGIG (reference sequence). The CDR3 reads CAWSTQGNQPQHF. CDR3 coding DNA: TGTGCCTGGAGTACTCAGGGAAATCAGCCCCAGCATTTT.

This chain links TRBV28 with TRBJ2-3, with 7 bases identical to TRBD2. Germline V gene data show CDR1 as MDHEN and CDR2 as SYDVKM. V gave up 8 bases and J gave up 8 bases; unmatched junction bases: 13. The CDR3 has 14 residues. CDR3 in DNA: TGTGCCAGCTCTACAGGTGGGAGGGCGCTTACGCAGTATTTT. It encodes CASSTGGRALTQYF.

The V gene is TRBV6-2 or TRBV6-3, the J gene TRBJ1-2; 10 bases line up with TRBD1. Germline CDR1 reads MNHEY; CDR2 reads SVGEGT. The CDR3 is 16 amino acids. V was pared by 2 bases and J by 6 bases, with 9 bases of the junction left unmatched. CDR3 in DNA: TGTGCCAGCAGTTACCACAAGACAGGGGGCGCAAATGGCTACACCTTC. Amino acids: CASSYHKTGGANGYTF.

CDR3 in DNA: TGTGCCAGCAGTGTTGCGGGCAACACTGAAGCTTTCTTT. Translating gives CASSVAGNTEAFF. V and J are TRBV28 and TRBJ1-1; D unresolved. The germline gives CDR1 MDHEN, CDR2 SYDVKM. Deletions cut 5 bases from V and 2 bases from J, with 9 bases between. The CDR3 length is 13 residues.

The chain employs TRBV9 and TRBJ2-7; TRBD2 matches at 8 bases. The CDR3 covers 14 residues. Germline values: CDR1 SGDLS, CDR2 YYNGEE. With V trimmed by 2 bases and J by 7 bases, 8 bases remained unmatched. CDR3 sequence reads: CASSVSSGRGEQYF. The CDR3 coding sequence is TGTGCCAGCAGCGTGTCTAGCGGGCGGGGTGAGCAGTACTTC. The entire variable domain, with the rest obtained from reference TRBV9 and TRBJ2-7, is as follows: DSGVTQTPKHLITATGQRVTLRCSPRSGDLSVYWYQQSLDQGLQFLIQYYNGEERAKGNILERFSAQQFPDLHSELNLSSLELGDSALYFCASSVSSGRGEQYFGPGTRLTVT.

This chain connects TRBV19 to TRBJ2-3; TRBD1 aligns across 7 bases. The CDR3 runs 15 residues. Germline V gene data show CDR1 as LNHDA and CDR2 as SQIVND (reference sequence). After removal of 6 bases from V and 0 bases from J, the junction contained 6 bases not matched to a gene. CDR3 sequence (DNA): TGTGCCAGTAGGAGACAGGGACCCAGCACAGATACGCAGTATTTT. Protein product: CASRRQGPSTDTQYF.

The rearrangement uses TRBV7-2 and TRBJ1-6; tentatively, D is TRBD1 (6 bases). V was clipped by 5 bases and J by 0 bases, with 11 bases between them. Per germline, CDR1 SGHTA and CDR2 FQGNSA. The CDR3 extends over 16 amino acids. The CDR3 DNA sequence: TGTGCCAGCAGCACCTCGACAGGCTCCTATAATTCACCCCTCCACTTT. Protein sequence: CASSTSTGSYNSPLHF.

The DNA for the CDR3 is TGCGCCAGCAGCTTGGACAGCCCTTCCTACGAGCAGTACTTC. Protein: CASSLDSPSYEQYF. This chain links TRBV5-1 with TRBJ2-7; the D is unclear. Germline-derived CDR1 and CDR2 are SGHRS and YFSETQ. This CDR3 has 14 amino acids. The V end lost 0 bases, the J end lost 1 base, and 8 bases lay between the germline ends.

The chain couples TRBV5-1 to TRBJ2-3; 7 bases match TRBD1. The CDR3 contains 17 residues. The germline gives CDR1 SGHRS, CDR2 YFSETQ. The trim removed 0 bases at V and 5 bases at J, leaving 12 bases unmatched. CDR3 DNA sequence: TGCGCCAGCAGCTTGGGGAGATCGACAGGGTATTTAGATACGCAGTATTTT. Translating gives CASSLGRSTGYLDTQYF.